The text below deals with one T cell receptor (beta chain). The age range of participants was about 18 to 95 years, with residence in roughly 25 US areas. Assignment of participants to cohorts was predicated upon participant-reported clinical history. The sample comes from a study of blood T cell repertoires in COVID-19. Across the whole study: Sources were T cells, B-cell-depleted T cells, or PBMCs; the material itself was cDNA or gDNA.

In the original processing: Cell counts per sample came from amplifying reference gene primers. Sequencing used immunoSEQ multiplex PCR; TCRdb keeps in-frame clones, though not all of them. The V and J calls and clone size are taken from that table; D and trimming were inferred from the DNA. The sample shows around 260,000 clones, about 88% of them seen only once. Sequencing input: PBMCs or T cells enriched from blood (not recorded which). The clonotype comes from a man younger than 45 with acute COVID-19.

CDR3 sequence reads: CASSLGIGGDMNTEAFF. The CDR3 DNA sequence: TGTGCCAGCAGCCTGGGGATCGGGGGGGACATGAACACTGAAGCTTTCTTT. The V gene is TRBV3-1 (or the pseudogene TRBV3-2), the J gene TRBJ1-1; TRBD1 might be the D (6 bases). Germline CDR1 is LGHDT and CDR2 is YNNKEL (reference sequence). V shed 4 bases and J shed 0 bases, with 18 bases lying between them. This CDR3 is 17 amino acids long.